This T cell receptor beta chain was obtained from a study of T-cell memory formation after mild COVID-19. Study conclusions and caveats: Chiefly within CM and EM were the contracting CD4+ clones; CD8+ ones were within EMRA.

In TCRdb, the 5' RACE reads were re-called with MiXCR into one record per CDR3 protein. There are fewer than 650,000 distinct CDR3 sequences in the sample; about 20% occur only once, and 7% to 9% lies in the top ten. Comment on this clonotype: Its antigen is unidentified.

This CDR3 contains 15 residues. Trimming took 5 bases from V and 4 from J, leaving 17 bases between them. The rearrangement joins TRBV12-3 or TRBV12-4 to TRBJ1-1; no reliable D call. This receptor was taken from an adult woman who had mild COVID-19 (a few samples of this study predate the infection). Cell type and time point are not known. The sequenced sample consisted of PBMCs or a T cell subset sorted from them (not recorded which). This chain's CDR3 is CASSLPSGIGTEAFF. CDR3 nucleotide sequence: TGTGCCAGCAGTCTCCCTTCGGGCATTGGCACTGAAGCTTTCTTT.